Listed below are T cell receptor beta chains from one sample, sequenced in a study of blood T cells in healthy people across ages. TCRdb called the 5' RACE reads again in MiXCR, with one record for every CDR3 protein. The sample has some 700,000 distinct CDR3 sequences, 20% to 25% seen once. The sample was blood. The receptors were gathered from a man in his 70s in good health. Both conserved end residues are part of each CDR3. The D gene is left open where the match is weak. Expanded clones are given a class, and other clones once, few, many or no size at all.

D gene: -
V gene: TRBV6-5
clone size: -
J gene: TRBJ2-7
CDR3 DNA: TGTGCCAGCAGTTCCCTCAGCGAGCAGTACTTC
CDR3 protein: CASSSLSEQYF

D gene: -
V gene: TRBV12-3/TRBV12-4
clone size: -
J gene: TRBJ1-3
CDR3 DNA: TGTGCCAGCAGTGTAGACGACCCGCGCTCTGGAAACACCATATATTTT
CDR3 protein: CASSVDDPRSGNTIYF

D gene: -
V gene: TRBV6-5
clone size: few
J gene: TRBJ2-1
CDR3 DNA: TGTGCCAGCAGTTACGGGGCTAGCTCCTACAATGAGCAGTCCTTC
CDR3 protein: CASSYGASSYNEQSF

D gene: -
V gene: TRBV12-3/TRBV12-4
clone size: -
J gene: TRBJ1-5
CDR3 DNA: TGTGCCAGCAGTTTAGGTTTTACGCAGCCCCAGCATTTT
CDR3 protein: CASSLGFTQPQHF

D gene: -
V gene: TRBV12-3/TRBV12-4
clone size: -
J gene: TRBJ1-1
CDR3 DNA: TGTGCCGGCAGTTTTCAGCTAATGAACACTGAAGCTTTCTTT
CDR3 protein: CAGSFQLMNTEAFF

D gene: -
V gene: TRBV5-6
clone size: many
J gene: TRBJ1-1
CDR3 DNA: TGTGCCAGCAGCTTGTACGGAGGAGCCACTGAAGCTTTCTTT
CDR3 protein: CASSLYGGATEAFF

D gene: -
V gene: TRBV29-1
clone size: -
J gene: TRBJ2-1
CDR3 DNA: TGCAGCGTTGAAGCGACATGGGGGAATGAGCAGTTCTTC
CDR3 protein: CSVEATWGNEQFF

D gene: TRBD2
V gene: TRBV5-5
clone size: few
J gene: TRBJ2-5
CDR3 DNA: TGTGCCAGCACCGCGAATTGGGCGGGGGGGCTACGGGAGACCCAGTACTTC
CDR3 protein: CASTANWAGGLRETQYF

D gene: -
V gene: TRBV9
clone size: -
J gene: TRBJ1-2
CDR3 DNA: TGTGCCAGCAGCACGGACCACTATGGCTACACCTTC
CDR3 protein: CASSTDHYGYTF

D gene: -
V gene: TRBV20-1
clone size: few
J gene: TRBJ1-1
CDR3 DNA: TGCAGTGCTAGCTATAGCATTGGGGCTTTCTTT
CDR3 protein: CSASYSIGAFF

D gene: TRBD2
V gene: TRBV19
clone size: -
J gene: TRBJ2-7
CDR3 DNA: TGTGCCAGTAGTATAGCCACTAGCGGGGCCTACGAGCAGTACTTC
CDR3 protein: CASSIATSGAYEQYF

D gene: -
V gene: TRBV7-7
clone size: many
J gene: TRBJ2-3
CDR3 DNA: TGTGCCAGCAGCTTATCCCCCGGGGGCGCGATAGATACGCAGTATTTT
CDR3 protein: CASSLSPGGAIDTQYF

D gene: TRBD1
V gene: TRBV29-1
clone size: -
J gene: TRBJ2-5
CDR3 DNA: TGCAGCGCTAACAGGGGGCGAGGGGAGACCCAGTACTTC
CDR3 protein: CSANRGRGETQYF

D gene: -
V gene: TRBV7-2
clone size: few
J gene: TRBJ1-2
CDR3 DNA: TGTGCCAGCAGCAAGCACAGGACTACTAACTATGGCTACACCTTC
CDR3 protein: CASSKHRTTNYGYTF

D gene: -
V gene: TRBV6-4
clone size: few
J gene: TRBJ2-6
CDR3 DNA: TGTGCCAGCACCATCCGGGATTTGACCAACGTCCTGACTTTC
CDR3 protein: CASTIRDLTNVLTF

D gene: -
V gene: TRBV20-1
clone size: few
J gene: TRBJ1-6
CDR3 DNA: TGCAGTGCTAGAGAGCACTCCGATTCACCCCTCCACTTT
CDR3 protein: CSAREHSDSPLHF

D gene: TRBD1
V gene: TRBV28
clone size: few
J gene: TRBJ2-6
CDR3 DNA: TGTGCCAGCAGTTCCCCGACAGGGAGTGCCAACGTCCCGACTTTC
CDR3 protein: CASSSPTGSANVPTF

D gene: -
V gene: TRBV12-5
clone size: few
J gene: TRBJ2-2
CDR3 DNA: TGTGCTAGTCTTGGGGGCCGAGAAACCGGGGAGCTGTTTTTT
CDR3 protein: CASLGGRETGELFF

D gene: TRBD1
V gene: TRBV28
clone size: -
J gene: TRBJ2-6
CDR3 DNA: TGTGCCACCGGGGGGGGACAGGGGCTATCTGGGGCCAACGTCCTGACTTTC
CDR3 protein: CATGGGQGLSGANVLTF

D gene: -
V gene: TRBV12-3/TRBV12-4
clone size: few
J gene: TRBJ2-1
CDR3 DNA: TGTGCCAGCAGTTTTGAGTGGCCCGGGCTGGGCAATGAGCAGTTCTTC
CDR3 protein: CASSFEWPGLGNEQFF

D gene: -
V gene: TRBV19
clone size: -
J gene: TRBJ1-2
CDR3 DNA: TGTGCCAGTAGTATCCCCGGGGCAGACTATGGCTACACCTTC
CDR3 protein: CASSIPGADYGYTF

D gene: -
V gene: TRBV5-5
clone size: -
J gene: TRBJ2-3
CDR3 DNA: TGTGCCAGCAGCTTCCTCCTAAGCACAGATACGCAGTATTTT
CDR3 protein: CASSFLLSTDTQYF

D gene: -
V gene: TRBV29-1
clone size: -
J gene: TRBJ2-2
CDR3 DNA: TGCAGCGTTGGGAAGGGCACCGGGGAGCTGTTTTTT
CDR3 protein: CSVGKGTGELFF

D gene: TRBD2
V gene: TRBV4-3
clone size: few
J gene: TRBJ2-3
CDR3 DNA: TGCGCCAGCAGCCATAGGGCACTAGCGGGAGCAGATACGCAGTATTTT
CDR3 protein: CASSHRALAGADTQYF

D gene: -
V gene: TRBV12-3/TRBV12-4
clone size: -
J gene: TRBJ2-5
CDR3 DNA: TGTGCCAGCACTCGGAACGGGAGGGGGCAAGAGACCCAGTACTTT
CDR3 protein: CASTRNGRGQETQYF

D gene: -
V gene: TRBV11-2
clone size: few
J gene: TRBJ1-4
CDR3 DNA: TGTGCCAGCAGCTTGACGACAGCGGTAGGCGAAAAACTGTTTTTT
CDR3 protein: CASSLTTAVGEKLFF

D gene: TRBD2
V gene: TRBV12-3/TRBV12-4
clone size: few
J gene: TRBJ2-1
CDR3 DNA: TGTGCCAGCACCTTAACCCTAGCGGAGAATGAGCAGTTCTTC
CDR3 protein: CASTLTLAENEQFF

D gene: -
V gene: TRBV11-2
clone size: -
J gene: TRBJ2-6
CDR3 DNA: TGTGCCAGCAGCTCGGTAACAGCATTTGGTCGGGCTGGGGCCAACGTCCTGACTTTC
CDR3 protein: CASSSVTAFGRAGANVLTF

D gene: -
V gene: TRBV7-6
clone size: many
J gene: TRBJ1-1
CDR3 DNA: TGTGCCAGCAGCTCCAACCGGAACACTGAAGCTTTCTTT
CDR3 protein: CASSSNRNTEAFF

D gene: -
V gene: TRBV7-8
clone size: few
J gene: TRBJ2-2
CDR3 DNA: TGTGCCAGCGCCGGCCTAGCGACGAACACCGGGGAGCTGTTTTTT
CDR3 protein: CASAGLATNTGELFF

D gene: TRBD2
V gene: TRBV5-1
clone size: -
J gene: TRBJ2-3
CDR3 DNA: TGTGCCAGTAGTCTCGGAGGACTAGCTGGCACAGATACGCAGTATTTT
CDR3 protein: CASSLGGLAGTDTQYF

D gene: -
V gene: TRBV12-3/TRBV12-4
clone size: few
J gene: TRBJ1-2
CDR3 DNA: TGTGCCAGCAGCCACACAGGGCCCTATGGCTACACCTTC
CDR3 protein: CASSHTGPYGYTF

D gene: TRBD1
V gene: TRBV6-5
clone size: -
J gene: TRBJ1-6
CDR3 DNA: TGTGCCAGCAGCGGACCAGGGGGTCCGTCACCCCTCCACTTT
CDR3 protein: CASSGPGGPSPLHF

D gene: TRBD2
V gene: TRBV29-1
clone size: -
J gene: TRBJ2-3
CDR3 DNA: TGCAGCGCCCCCGGGGCGGGGGGGTTTACAGATACGCAGTATTTT
CDR3 protein: CSAPGAGGFTDTQYF

D gene: TRBD1
V gene: TRBV5-1
clone size: -
J gene: TRBJ1-1
CDR3 DNA: TGCGCCAGCAGCTCGTTACAGGGGGGGACTGAAGCTTTCTTT
CDR3 protein: CASSSLQGGTEAFF

D gene: -
V gene: TRBV2
clone size: -
J gene: TRBJ1-3
CDR3 DNA: TGTGCCAGCAGTAGAGGACAGAACTCTGGAAACACCATATATTTT
CDR3 protein: CASSRGQNSGNTIYF

D gene: TRBD2
V gene: TRBV5-1
clone size: few
J gene: TRBJ2-1
CDR3 DNA: TGCGCCAGCAGCTGGGGAGCGGGAACCTACAATGAGCAGTTCTTC
CDR3 protein: CASSWGAGTYNEQFF

D gene: TRBD1
V gene: TRBV11-2
clone size: -
J gene: TRBJ1-2
CDR3 DNA: TGTGCCAGCAGCTTAGTCCCCGGGACAGGGCTCAGGGGCTACACCTTC
CDR3 protein: CASSLVPGTGLRGYTF

D gene: -
V gene: TRBV11-2
clone size: -
J gene: TRBJ2-1
CDR3 DNA: TGTGCCAGCAGCTCCCTGAGCGGAAACAATGAGCAGTTCTTC
CDR3 protein: CASSSLSGNNEQFF

D gene: TRBD2
V gene: TRBV6-2/TRBV6-3
clone size: few
J gene: TRBJ2-5
CDR3 DNA: TGTGCCAGCAGTTATCGGCTAGCGGGGGGGGACCCCCAAGAGACCCAGTACTTC
CDR3 protein: CASSYRLAGGDPQETQYF

D gene: -
V gene: TRBV15
clone size: few
J gene: TRBJ2-4
CDR3 DNA: TGTGCCACCAGCAGAGATAGGGCTCAAAACATTCAGTACTTC
CDR3 protein: CATSRDRAQNIQYF

D gene: -
V gene: TRBV11-1
clone size: -
J gene: TRBJ2-5
CDR3 DNA: TGTGCCAGCAGCGGGGCCCTGATACCTACTCAGGGGACCCAGTACTTC
CDR3 protein: CASSGALIPTQGTQYF

D gene: -
V gene: TRBV30
clone size: -
J gene: TRBJ2-5
CDR3 DNA: TGTGCCTGGAGTGTAGGGGGACCTCAGATCGGGACCCAGTACTTC
CDR3 protein: CAWSVGGPQIGTQYF

D gene: -
V gene: TRBV2
clone size: few
J gene: TRBJ1-4
CDR3 DNA: TGTGCCAGCAGTGGTCTTGCTAATGAAAAACTGTTTTTT
CDR3 protein: CASSGLANEKLFF

D gene: TRBD1
V gene: TRBV12-3/TRBV12-4
clone size: few
J gene: TRBJ2-7
CDR3 DNA: TGTGCCAGCAGTTTAGACGGGACAGGCCTCGCGGCCCAGTACTTC
CDR3 protein: CASSLDGTGLAAQYF

D gene: TRBD1
V gene: TRBV12-3/TRBV12-4
clone size: -
J gene: TRBJ2-3
CDR3 DNA: TGTGCCAGCAGAAACAAGACAGGGGTCGGCACAGATACGCAGTATTTT
CDR3 protein: CASRNKTGVGTDTQYF

D gene: TRBD1
V gene: TRBV5-5
clone size: few
J gene: TRBJ1-4
CDR3 DNA: TGTGCCAGCAGCCCTGGACAGGGGGCAAGGGAAAAACTGTTTTTT
CDR3 protein: CASSPGQGAREKLFF

D gene: TRBD2
V gene: TRBV11-1
clone size: many
J gene: TRBJ2-1
CDR3 DNA: TGTGCCAGCAGCTTTGACCGCGGGGGGGCTCTCTACAATGAGCAGTTCTTC
CDR3 protein: CASSFDRGGALYNEQFF

D gene: -
V gene: TRBV6-5
clone size: -
J gene: TRBJ1-4
CDR3 DNA: TGTGCCAGCAGTTACTCACCCGAATTGAATGAAAAACTGTTTTTT
CDR3 protein: CASSYSPELNEKLFF

D gene: -
V gene: TRBV6-1
clone size: few
J gene: TRBJ2-7
CDR3 DNA: TGTGCCAGCAGTATGGAGGCAGGGCGTTATTACGAGCAGTACTTC
CDR3 protein: CASSMEAGRYYEQYF

D gene: -
V gene: TRBV4-1
clone size: -
J gene: TRBJ2-3
CDR3 DNA: TGCGCCAGCAGCCAAACCAGAATCACTAGCACAGATACGCAGTATTTT
CDR3 protein: CASSQTRITSTDTQYF

D gene: TRBD1
V gene: TRBV3-1
clone size: many
J gene: TRBJ1-5
CDR3 DNA: TGTGCCAGCAGCAGACAGGGGAATCAGCCCCAGCATTTT
CDR3 protein: CASSRQGNQPQHF

D gene: -
V gene: TRBV7-2
clone size: few
J gene: TRBJ2-2
CDR3 DNA: TGTGCCAGCAGCAGCAGCAGGGGACCCGGGGAGCTGTTTTTT
CDR3 protein: CASSSSRGPGELFF

D gene: -
V gene: TRBV4-2
clone size: -
J gene: TRBJ2-5
CDR3 DNA: TGTGCCAGCAGCCAAGATCAGGGGAGCGGCCAAGAGACCCAGTACTTC
CDR3 protein: CASSQDQGSGQETQYF

D gene: -
V gene: TRBV7-9
clone size: few
J gene: TRBJ1-5
CDR3 DNA: TGTGCCAGCAGCTTAGGGGTACAGGGTCGGCAGCCCCAGCATTTT
CDR3 protein: CASSLGVQGRQPQHF

D gene: TRBD1
V gene: TRBV29-1
clone size: -
J gene: TRBJ1-5
CDR3 DNA: TGCAGCGTGAAACAGGGGGGCAATCAGCCCCGGCATTTT
CDR3 protein: CSVKQGGNQPRHF

D gene: -
V gene: TRBV23-1
clone size: -
J gene: TRBJ2-4
CDR3 DNA: TGCGCCCCCCAAAACATTCAGTACTTC
CDR3 protein: CAPQNIQYF

D gene: -
V gene: TRBV28
clone size: -
J gene: TRBJ2-7
CDR3 DNA: TGTGCCAGCAGTTTAGGACAGACCTACTCCTACGAGCAGTACTTC
CDR3 protein: CASSLGQTYSYEQYF

D gene: -
V gene: TRBV6-1
clone size: many
J gene: TRBJ1-1
CDR3 DNA: TGTGCCAGCAGTTCCGGGACGTCGATCACTGAAGCTTTCTTT
CDR3 protein: CASSSGTSITEAFF